This T cell receptor beta chain originates from a study of OX40 agonist ivuxolimab in advanced cancers. Study summary: At 0.01 to 10 mg/kg, ivuxolimab was administered intravenously to patients every 2 weeks. Dose-escalation subjects each had hepatocellular carcinoma, melanoma, renal cell or head and neck cancer.

There are 17 residues in the CDR3. Trimming removed 4 bases from V and 4 bases from J; junction bases left unmatched: 12. Germline lookup yields CDR1 MNHNS and CDR2 SASEGT. Note on this clone: Antigen: not known.

Using immunoSEQ multiplex PCR, the repertoire was profiled, and TCRdb retains in-frame clones only, with some absent. Of more than 80,000 clones in the sample, about nine tenths were seen once. Study-wide results and caveats: Among the least clonally expanded were partial responders at 0.1-3.0 mg/kg.

The sequencing here drew on CD4+ or CD8+ T cells sorted from blood, taken in a trial of the OX40 agonist ivuxolimab. The V call is TRBV6-1, the J call TRBJ2-1, with 8 positions matching TRBD1. The receptor was isolated from an adult with an advanced solid tumor such as melanoma, head and neck, liver or kidney cancer. The CDR3, as DNA: TGTGCCAGCAGTGCCACCTCAGGACAGGGACCGTACAATGAGCAGTTCTTC. Amino acid sequence: CASSATSGQGPYNEQFF.